The 9 T cell receptor beta chains below were found in one sample sequenced in a study of shared clonotypes between healthy human individuals. Libraries were prepared by immunoSEQ multiplex PCR; TCRdb keeps only in-frame clonotypes and omits some of them. The sample consists of hundreds of thousands of clones, approximately 96% of them appearing once. As defined, naive CD8 cells were CD45RO-negative and positively selected for CCR7, with terminally differentiated effector memory CD45RA+ cells excluded. Sequencing was carried out using naive CD8+ T cells sorted from blood. These receptors were obtained from a woman aged 25 to 39 in good health.

The DNA of the CDR3 is TGTGCCAGCAGGGGTCTCCGGGGCGTGACAAACATTCAGTACTTC. Amino acids: CASRGLRGVTNIQYF. This chain connects TRBV12-1 to TRBJ2-4. TRBV12-1 is a pseudogene segment. CDR3 length: 15 amino acids.

This chain uses TRBV2 with TRBJ1-4; D is undetermined. The CDR3 totals 15 residues. The V end was cut by 1 base, the J end by 8 bases, with 14 bases between. Germline V gene sequence: CDR1 SNHLY, CDR2 FYNNEI. CDR3 region: CASSEVINRGEKLFF. The CDR3 DNA reads TGTGCCAGCAGTGAAGTGATTAATCGCGGAGAAAAACTGTTTTTT.

The chain has TRBV7-9 and TRBJ2-7; possibly TRBD1 or TRBD2 for D (5 bases each). Looked up from germline, CDR1 is SEHNR and CDR2 is FQNEAQ (reference sequence). V was pared by 3 bases and J by 2 bases, with 14 bases between. The CDR3 extends over 15 amino acids. The CDR3 sequence: CASSFEGRGTYEQYF. CDR3 nucleotide sequence: TGTGCCAGCAGCTTTGAGGGGAGAGGCACCTACGAGCAGTACTTC.

This clone turned up a few times. The chain has TRBV27 and TRBJ2-7; D may be TRBD1 (6 bases). The length of the CDR3 is 14 residues. Germline CDR1 reads MNHEY; CDR2 reads SMNVEV (reference sequence). V was trimmed by 6 bases and J by 2 bases, leaving 14 bases between them. CDR3 in DNA: TGTGCCAGCAGCCGAGGGACATTCCCCTACGAGCAGTACTTC. This codes for CASSRGTFPYEQYF.

The rearrangement uses TRBV29-1 and TRBJ2-1; weak D call: TRBD1 (6 bases). V lost 4 bases to trimming and J lost 5 bases, with 12 bases between them. Germline values: CDR1 SQVTM, CDR2 ANQGSEA. The CDR3 runs 13 residues. CDR3 in amino acids: CSVGTVNDNEQFF. The DNA for the CDR3 is TGCAGCGTTGGGACAGTAAATGACAATGAGCAGTTCTTC.

This chain connects TRBV9 to TRBJ2-7, with a weak D call TRBD2 (6 bases). Germline CDR1 and CDR2: SGDLS and YYNGEE. V was pared by 0 bases and J by 3 bases, with 16 bases between. This CDR3 is built from 16 residues. The CDR3 coding sequence is TGTGCCAGCAGCGTAGGCGGGACCCCCAGTCACTACGAGCAGTACTTC. Amino acids: CASSVGGTPSHYEQYF.

The chain links TRBV6-1 to TRBJ1-5; weak D call: TRBD1 (6 bases). This CDR3 is built from 15 residues. V lost 1 base to trimming and J lost 6 bases, with 13 bases between them. Germline V gives CDR1 MNHNS, CDR2 SASEGT. The CDR3 loop is CASSEVRGSIQPQHF. The CDR3 DNA follows: TGTGCCAGCAGTGAAGTTAGGGGGAGTATTCAGCCCCAGCATTTT.

This CDR3 reads CASSSRTSWETQYF. CDR3 nucleotide sequence: TGTGCCAGCAGCTCCAGGACTAGCTGGGAGACCCAGTACTTC. This chain connects TRBV7-9 to TRBJ2-5; 8 bases are shared with TRBD2. V lost 4 bases to trimming and J lost 5 bases; unmatched junction nucleotides: 6. CDR3 length: 14 residues. CDR1 SEHNR and CDR2 FQNEAQ come from the germline V gene (reference sequence). Variable domain in full (rest from reference TRBV7-9 and TRBJ2-5): DTGVSQNPRHKITKRGQNVTFRCDPISEHNRLYWYRQTLGQGPEFLTYFQNEAQLEKSRLLSDRFSAERPKGSFSTLEIQRTEQGDSAMYLCASSSRTSWETQYFGPGTRLLVL.

J is TRBJ2-5 and V is TRBV12-5; D remains unclear. The CDR3 length is 13 residues. V dropped 8 bases and J dropped 0 bases, with 10 bases sitting between them. Germline CDR1 is LGHNT and CDR2 is FRNRAP. CDR3: CASRSANQETQYF. The CDR3 nucleotides are TGTGCTAGTCGTTCTGCGAACCAAGAGACCCAGTACTTC.